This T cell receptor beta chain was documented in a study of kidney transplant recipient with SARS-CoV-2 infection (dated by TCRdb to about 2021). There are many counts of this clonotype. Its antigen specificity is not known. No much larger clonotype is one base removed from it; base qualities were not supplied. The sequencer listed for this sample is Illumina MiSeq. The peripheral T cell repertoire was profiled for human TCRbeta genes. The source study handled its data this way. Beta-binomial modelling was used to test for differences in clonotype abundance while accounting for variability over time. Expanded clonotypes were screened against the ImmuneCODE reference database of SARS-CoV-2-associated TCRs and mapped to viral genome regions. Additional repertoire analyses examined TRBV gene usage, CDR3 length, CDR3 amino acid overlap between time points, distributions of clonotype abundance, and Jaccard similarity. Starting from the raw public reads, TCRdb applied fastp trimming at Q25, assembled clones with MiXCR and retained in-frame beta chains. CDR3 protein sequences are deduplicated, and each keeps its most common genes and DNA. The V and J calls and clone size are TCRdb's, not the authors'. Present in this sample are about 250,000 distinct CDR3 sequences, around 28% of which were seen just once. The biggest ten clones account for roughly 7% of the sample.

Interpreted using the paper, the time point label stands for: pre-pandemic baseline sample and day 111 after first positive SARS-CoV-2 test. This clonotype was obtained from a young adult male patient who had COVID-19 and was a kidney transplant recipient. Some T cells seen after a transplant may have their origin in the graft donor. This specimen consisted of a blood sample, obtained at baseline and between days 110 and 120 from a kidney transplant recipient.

The CDR3 loop reads CASSVSGTNRKTYGYTF. The base sequence is TGTGCCAGTAGTGTCTCAGGGACAAATCGAAAGACCTATGGCTACACCTTC. The chain is encoded by TRBV19 joined to TRBJ1-2; perhaps TRBD1 is the D gene, with 6 bases matching. The CDR3 has 17 amino acids, counting the end cysteine and phenylalanine. The CDR3 DNA has 51 bases and is translated from base 1. Cut back by 5 bases and 4 bases, the V and J ends lie 23 bases apart. Looking up the germline V gene (reference sequence) yields CDR1 LNHDA and CDR2 SQIVND.